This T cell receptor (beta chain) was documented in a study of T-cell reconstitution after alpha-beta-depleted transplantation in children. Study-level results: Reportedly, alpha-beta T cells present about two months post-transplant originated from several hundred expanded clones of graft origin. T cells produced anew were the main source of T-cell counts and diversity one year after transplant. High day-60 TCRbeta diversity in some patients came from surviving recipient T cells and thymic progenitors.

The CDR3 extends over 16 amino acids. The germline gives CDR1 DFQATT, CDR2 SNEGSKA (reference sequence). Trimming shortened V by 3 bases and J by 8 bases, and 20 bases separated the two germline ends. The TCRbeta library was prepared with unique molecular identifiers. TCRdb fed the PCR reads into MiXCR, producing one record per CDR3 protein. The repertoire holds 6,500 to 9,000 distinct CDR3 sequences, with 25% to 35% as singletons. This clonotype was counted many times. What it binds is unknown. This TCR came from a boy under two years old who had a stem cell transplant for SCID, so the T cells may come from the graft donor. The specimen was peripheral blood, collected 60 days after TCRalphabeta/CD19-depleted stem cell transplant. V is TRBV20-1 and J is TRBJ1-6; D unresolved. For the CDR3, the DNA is TGCAGTGCTAGTTACCAGGCCCGTACCCCTTATTCACCCCTCCACTTT. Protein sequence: CSASYQARTPYSPLHF.